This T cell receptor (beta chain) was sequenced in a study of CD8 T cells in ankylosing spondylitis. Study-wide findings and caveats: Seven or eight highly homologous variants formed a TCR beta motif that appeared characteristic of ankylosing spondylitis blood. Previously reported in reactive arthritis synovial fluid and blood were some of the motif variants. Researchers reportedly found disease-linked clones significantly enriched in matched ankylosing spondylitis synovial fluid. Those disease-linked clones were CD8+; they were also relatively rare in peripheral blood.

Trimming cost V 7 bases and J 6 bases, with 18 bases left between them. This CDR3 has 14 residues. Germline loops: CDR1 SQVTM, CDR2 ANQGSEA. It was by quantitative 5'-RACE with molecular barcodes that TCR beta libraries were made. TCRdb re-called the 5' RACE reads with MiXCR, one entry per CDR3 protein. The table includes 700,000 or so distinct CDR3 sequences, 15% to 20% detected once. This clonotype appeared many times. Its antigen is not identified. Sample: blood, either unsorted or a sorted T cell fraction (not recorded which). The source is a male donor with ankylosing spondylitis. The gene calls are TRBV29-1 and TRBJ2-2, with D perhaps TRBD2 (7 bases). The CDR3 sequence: CSGRDTRGAGELFF. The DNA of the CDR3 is TGCAGCGGCAGGGACACCCGGGGGGCCGGGGAGCTGTTTTTT.